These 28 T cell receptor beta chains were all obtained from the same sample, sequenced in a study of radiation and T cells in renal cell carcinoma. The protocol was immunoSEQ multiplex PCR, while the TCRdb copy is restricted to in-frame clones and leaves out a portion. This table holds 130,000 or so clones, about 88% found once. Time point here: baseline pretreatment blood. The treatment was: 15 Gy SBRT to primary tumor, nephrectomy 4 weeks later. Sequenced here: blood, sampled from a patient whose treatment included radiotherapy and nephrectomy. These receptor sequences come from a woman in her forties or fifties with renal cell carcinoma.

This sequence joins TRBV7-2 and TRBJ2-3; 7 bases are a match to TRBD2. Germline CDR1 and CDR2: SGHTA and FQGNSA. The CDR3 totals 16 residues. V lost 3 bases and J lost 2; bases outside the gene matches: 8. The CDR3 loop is CASSLASGPSTDTQYF. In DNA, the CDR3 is TGTGCCAGCAGCTTGGCTAGCGGACCCTCCACAGATACGCAGTATTTT. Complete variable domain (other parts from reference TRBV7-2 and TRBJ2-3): GAGVSQSPSNKVTEKGKDVELRCDPISGHTALYWYRQSLGQGLEFLIYFQGNSAPDKSGLPSDRFSAERTGGSVSTLTIQRTQQEDSAVYLCASSLASGPSTDTQYFGPGTRLTVL.

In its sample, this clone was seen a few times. The CDR3 DNA sequence: TGTGCCAGCAGCAGCTTCTCTAATCAGCCCCAGCATTTT. Translated: CASSSFSNQPQHF. The V and J genes are TRBV21-1 and TRBJ1-5. TRBV21-1 is shown as a pseudogene. CDR3 length equals 13 residues.

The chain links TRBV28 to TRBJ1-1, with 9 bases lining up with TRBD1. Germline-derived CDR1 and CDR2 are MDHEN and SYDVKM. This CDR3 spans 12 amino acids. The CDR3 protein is CATGGGRTEAFF. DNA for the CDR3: TGTGCTACAGGGGGCGGGCGTACTGAAGCTTTCTTT.

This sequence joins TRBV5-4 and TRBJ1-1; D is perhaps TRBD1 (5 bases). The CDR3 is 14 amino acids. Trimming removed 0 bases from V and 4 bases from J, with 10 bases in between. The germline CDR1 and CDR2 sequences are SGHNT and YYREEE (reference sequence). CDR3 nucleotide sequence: TGTGCCAGCAGCTTGGGGGGCTTGGGCACTGAAGCTTTCTTT. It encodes CASSLGGLGTEAFF. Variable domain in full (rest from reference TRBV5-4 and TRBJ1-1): ETGVTQSPTHLIKTRGQQVTLRCSSQSGHNTVSWYQQALGQGPQFIFQYYREEENGRGNFPPRFSGLQFPNYSSELNVNALELDDSALYLCASSLGGLGTEAFFGQGTRLTVV.

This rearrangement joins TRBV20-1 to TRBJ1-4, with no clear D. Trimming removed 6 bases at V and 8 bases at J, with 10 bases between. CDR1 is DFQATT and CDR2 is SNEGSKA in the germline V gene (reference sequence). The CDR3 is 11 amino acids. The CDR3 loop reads CSAPDDEKLFF. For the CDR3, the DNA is TGCAGTGCCCCCGATGACGAAAAACTGTTTTTT.

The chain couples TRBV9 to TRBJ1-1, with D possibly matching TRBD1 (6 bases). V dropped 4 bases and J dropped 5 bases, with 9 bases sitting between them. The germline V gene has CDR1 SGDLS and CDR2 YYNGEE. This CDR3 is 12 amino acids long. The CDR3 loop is CASSPQGTEAFF. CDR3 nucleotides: TGTGCCAGCAGCCCACAGGGAACTGAAGCTTTCTTT.

The CDR3 here is CASSLDHSGDGSTEAFF. The CDR3 DNA reads TGTGCCAGCAGCTTAGACCACTCGGGGGATGGAAGCACTGAAGCTTTCTTT. This sequence joins TRBV7-2 and TRBJ1-1; tentatively, D is TRBD1 (5 bases). Trimming shortened V by 1 base and J by 4 bases, and 19 bases separated the two germline ends. Germline V CDR1 and CDR2: SGHTA, FQGNSA. The CDR3 extends over 17 amino acids.

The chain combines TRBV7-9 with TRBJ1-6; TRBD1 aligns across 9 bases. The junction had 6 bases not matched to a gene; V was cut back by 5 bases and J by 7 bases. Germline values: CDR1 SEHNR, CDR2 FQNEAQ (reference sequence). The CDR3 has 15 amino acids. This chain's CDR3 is CASSKRQGENSPLHF. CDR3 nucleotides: TGTGCCAGCAGCAAAAGACAGGGGGAAAATTCACCCCTCCACTTT.

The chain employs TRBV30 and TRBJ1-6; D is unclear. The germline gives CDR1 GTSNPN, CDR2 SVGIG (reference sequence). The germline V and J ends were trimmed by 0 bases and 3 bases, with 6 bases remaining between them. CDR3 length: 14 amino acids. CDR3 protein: CAWSVVGYNSPLHF. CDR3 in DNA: TGTGCCTGGAGTGTAGTAGGCTATAATTCACCCCTCCACTTT.

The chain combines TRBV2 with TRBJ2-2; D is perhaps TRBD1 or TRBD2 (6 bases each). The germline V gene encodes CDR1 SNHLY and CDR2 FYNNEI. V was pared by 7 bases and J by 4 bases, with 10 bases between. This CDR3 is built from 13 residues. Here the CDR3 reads CASKGGPTGELFF. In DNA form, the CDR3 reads TGTGCCAGCAAGGGGGGTCCCACCGGGGAGCTGTTTTTT. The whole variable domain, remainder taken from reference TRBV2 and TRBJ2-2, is EPEVTQTPSHQVTQMGQEVILRCVPISNHLYFYWYRQILGQKVEFLVSFYNNEISEKSEIFDDQFSVERPDGSNFTLKIRSTKLEDSAMYFCASKGGPTGELFFGEGSRLTVL.

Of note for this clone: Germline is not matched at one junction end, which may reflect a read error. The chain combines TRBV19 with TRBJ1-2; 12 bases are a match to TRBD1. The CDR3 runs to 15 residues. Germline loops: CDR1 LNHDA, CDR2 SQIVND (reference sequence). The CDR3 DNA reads TGTGTCAGTCGGGACAGGGGGCCGGCGAGCTATGGCTACACCTTC. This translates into CVSRDRGPASYGYTF.

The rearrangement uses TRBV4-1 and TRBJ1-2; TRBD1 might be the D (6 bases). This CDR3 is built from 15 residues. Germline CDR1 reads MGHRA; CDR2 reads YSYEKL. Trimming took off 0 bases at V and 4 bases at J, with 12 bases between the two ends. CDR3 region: CASSQDQGILYGYTF. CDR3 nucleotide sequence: TGCGCCAGCAGCCAAGACCAGGGGATTCTCTATGGCTACACCTTC.

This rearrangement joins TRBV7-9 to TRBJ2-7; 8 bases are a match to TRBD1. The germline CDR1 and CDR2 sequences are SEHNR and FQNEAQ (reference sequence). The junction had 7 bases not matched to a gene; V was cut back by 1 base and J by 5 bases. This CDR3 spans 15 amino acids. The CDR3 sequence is CASSLVRTGTHEQYF. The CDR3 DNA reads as TGTGCCAGCAGCTTAGTACGGACAGGGACCCACGAGCAGTACTTC. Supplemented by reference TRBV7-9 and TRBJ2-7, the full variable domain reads DTGVSQNPRHKITKRGQNVTFRCDPISEHNRLYWYRQTLGQGPEFLTYFQNEAQLEKSRLLSDRFSAERPKGSFSTLEIQRTEQGDSAMYLCASSLVRTGTHEQYFGPGTRLTVT.

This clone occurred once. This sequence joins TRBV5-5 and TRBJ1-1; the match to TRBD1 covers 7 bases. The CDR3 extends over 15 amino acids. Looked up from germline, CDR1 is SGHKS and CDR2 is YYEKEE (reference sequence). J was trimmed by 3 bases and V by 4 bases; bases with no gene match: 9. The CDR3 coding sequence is TGTGCCAGCAGCGCGGATCGGACAGGTTACACTGAAGCTTTCTTT. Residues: CASSADRTGYTEAFF.

Here the CDR3 DNA reads TGTGCCAGCAGCCGGGACAGGGAGGTCTATGGCTACACCTTC. Translation gives CASSRDREVYGYTF. The chain is built from TRBV14 and TRBJ1-2; TRBD1 aligns across 9 bases. From germline, CDR1 is SGHDN and CDR2 FVKESK. V gave up 4 bases and J gave up 4 bases; unmatched junction bases: 4. The CDR3 extends over 14 amino acids.

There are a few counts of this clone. CDR3 loop: CASSLNFLNTEAFF. As DNA, the CDR3 is TGTGCCAGCAGCCTTAACTTCCTGAACACTGAAGCTTTCTTT. The chain combines TRBV6-5 with TRBJ1-1; D unresolved. The CDR3 covers 14 residues. Per the germline V gene, CDR1 is MNHEY and CDR2 is SVGAGI. The ends were cut back, 6 bases at V and 0 bases at J, with 11 bases in the middle.

Written as DNA, the CDR3 is TGTGCCAGCAGTTTACAGGGGGTCGCTGGAAACACCATATATTTT. Translating gives CASSLQGVAGNTIYF. This chain joins TRBV2 and TRBJ1-3; 8 bases agree with TRBD1. This CDR3 region has 15 residues. V lost 5 bases and J lost 2; bases outside the gene matches: 5. Germline CDR1 and CDR2: SNHLY and FYNNEI.

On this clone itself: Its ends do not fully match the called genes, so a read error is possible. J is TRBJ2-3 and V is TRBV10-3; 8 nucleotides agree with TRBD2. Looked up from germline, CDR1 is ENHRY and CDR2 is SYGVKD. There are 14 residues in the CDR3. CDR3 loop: CASSSGGSTDTQYF. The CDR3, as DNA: TGTGCCAGCAGTTCGGGGGGGAGCACAGATACGCAGTATTTT.

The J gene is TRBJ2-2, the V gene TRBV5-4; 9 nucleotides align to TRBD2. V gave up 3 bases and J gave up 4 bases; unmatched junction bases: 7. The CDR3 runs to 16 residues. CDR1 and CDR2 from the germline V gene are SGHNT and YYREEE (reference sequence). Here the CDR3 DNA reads TGTGCCAGCAGCTCAGCGGGGGGCCGTGGCACCGGGGAGCTGTTTTTT. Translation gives CASSSAGGRGTGELFF.

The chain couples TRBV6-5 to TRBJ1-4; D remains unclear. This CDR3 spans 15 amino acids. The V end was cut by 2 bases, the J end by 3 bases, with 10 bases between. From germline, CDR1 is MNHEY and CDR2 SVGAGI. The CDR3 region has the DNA TGTGCCAGCAGTTACGGTGGCGGATCTAATGAAAAACTGTTTTTT. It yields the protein CASSYGGGSNEKLFF.

This CDR3 reads CASKEEDTDTQYF. CDR3 nucleotide sequence: TGTGCCAGTAAAGAGGAGGACACAGATACGCAGTATTTT. The chain employs TRBV19 and TRBJ2-3; D might be TRBD2 (5 bases). This CDR3 is 13 amino acids long. The ends were cut back, 7 bases at V and 2 bases at J, with 10 bases in the middle. CDR1 is LNHDA and CDR2 is SQIVND in the germline V gene (reference sequence).

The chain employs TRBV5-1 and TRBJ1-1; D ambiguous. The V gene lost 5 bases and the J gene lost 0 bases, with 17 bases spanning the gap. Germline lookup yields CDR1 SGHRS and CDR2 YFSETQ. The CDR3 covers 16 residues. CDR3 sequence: CASRFGAPLMNTEAFF. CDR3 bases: TGCGCCAGCAGGTTCGGTGCGCCCCTCATGAACACTGAAGCTTTCTTT.

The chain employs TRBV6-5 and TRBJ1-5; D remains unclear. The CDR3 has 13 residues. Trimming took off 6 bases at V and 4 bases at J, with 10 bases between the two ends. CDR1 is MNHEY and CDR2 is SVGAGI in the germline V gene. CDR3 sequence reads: CASSTRRNQPQHF. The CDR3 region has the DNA TGTGCCAGCAGCACGAGGCGAAATCAGCCCCAGCATTTT.

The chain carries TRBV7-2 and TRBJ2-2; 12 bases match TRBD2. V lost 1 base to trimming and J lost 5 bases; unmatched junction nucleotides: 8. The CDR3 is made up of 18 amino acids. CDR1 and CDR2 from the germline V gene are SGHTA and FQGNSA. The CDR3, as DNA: TGTGCCAGCAGCTTAGAGGGTCTAGCGGGGGGGCAGACCGGGGAGCTGTTTTTT. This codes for CASSLEGLAGGQTGELFF.

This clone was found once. The chain's CDR3 is CASSLGLGRGWNTEAFF. The CDR3 coding sequence is TGCGCCAGCAGCTTGGGCCTAGGGAGGGGTTGGAACACTGAAGCTTTCTTT. The chain joins TRBV5-1 to TRBJ1-1; TRBD1 is a possible D gene (5 bases). Germline-derived CDR1 and CDR2 are SGHRS and YFSETQ. Between the trimmed V and J ends, which lost 0 bases and 1 base, there was a span of 16 bases. The CDR3 totals 17 residues.

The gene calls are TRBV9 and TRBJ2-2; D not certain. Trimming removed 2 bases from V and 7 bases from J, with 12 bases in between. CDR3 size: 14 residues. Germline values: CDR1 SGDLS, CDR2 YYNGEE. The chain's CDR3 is CASSVRYEIGELFF. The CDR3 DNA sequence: TGTGCCAGCAGCGTGAGATACGAAATCGGGGAGCTGTTTTTT.

The CDR3 DNA is TGTGCCACCAGCAGAGATCACGGGACAGCAAGACGCTCTGGAAACACCATATATTTT. Its translation is CATSRDHGTARRSGNTIYF. The V and J genes are TRBV15 and TRBJ1-3; 7 positions match TRBD1. The CDR3 is 19 amino acids. Trimming at V came to 0 bases and at J to 0 bases, leaving 11 bases not matched to a gene. Germline CDR1 reads LNHNV; CDR2 reads YYDKDF (reference sequence).

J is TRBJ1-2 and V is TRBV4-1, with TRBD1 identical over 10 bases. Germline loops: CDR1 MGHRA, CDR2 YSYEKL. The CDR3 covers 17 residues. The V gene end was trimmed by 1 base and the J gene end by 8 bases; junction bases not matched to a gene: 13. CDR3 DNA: TGCGCCAGCAGCCAAGTTGGGACAGGGGTTGAAAGTAAGGGCTACACCTTC. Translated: CASSQVGTGVESKGYTF.